This T cell receptor (beta chain) stems from a study of T cells after yellow fever vaccination. Study-level results: A small share of clonotypes appeared in both CD4 and CD8 compartments. Subsequent booster samples again held most clones from primary vaccination (nearly 98% CD4, nearly 90% CD8). Researchers report a weaker secondary response that nonetheless peaked faster, day 5 versus 15.

This clonotype has a count of ten or more. Antigen specificity is unknown. The 5'RACE template-switching step produced TCR cDNA and added a universal primer site and UMIs. Using its own MiXCR run on the 5' RACE reads, TCRdb lists one record per CDR3 protein. The sample records around 340,000 distinct CDR3 sequences, roughly an eighth being singletons. The CDR3 runs 11 residues. V dropped 9 bases and J dropped 4 bases, with 8 bases sitting between them. The germline CDR1 and CDR2 sequences are MNHNY and SVGAGI (reference sequence). This chain connects TRBV6-6 to TRBJ2-3, with a tentative D call TRBD1 (6 bases). This sample comprised CD4+ T cells sorted from PBMCs, obtained 15 days after the yellow fever booster vaccination. This sequence was found in a man between 18 and 29 years old who received the YFV17D yellow fever vaccine. CDR3 sequence: CASGGADTQYF. In DNA, the CDR3 is TGTGCCAGTGGGGGCGCAGATACGCAGTATTTT.